Below are 7 T cell receptor beta chains sequenced from a single sample in a study of breast tumors, draining lymph nodes, adjacent tissues. TCRdb processed the multiplex PCR reads anew with MiXCR; each CDR3 protein has one entry. The sample has around 290,000 distinct CDR3 sequences, about 33% seen once. Breast cancer patients provided tissue from their axillary draining lymph nodes. Specimen: axillary lymph node tissue. These receptors all stem from a female donor with breast cancer. Some clones in this sample may be carry-over from other donors' samples.

This clonotype was seen at least ten times. V usage is TRBV2 and J usage is TRBJ2-3; possibly TRBD2 for D (7 bases). This CDR3 comprises 18 residues. Germline V CDR1 and CDR2: SNHLY, FYNNEI. The ends were cut back, 7 bases at V and 6 bases at J, with 29 bases in the middle. The CDR3 DNA is TGTGCCAGCATCCTAGCTGGGGGGGCGGAAGTTGGTCGCGATACGCAGTATTTT. Translating gives CASILAGGAEVGRDTQYF.

In this sample, this clonotype turned up many times. J is TRBJ2-3 and V is TRBV12-5, with unresolved D. The germline V gene encodes CDR1 LGHNT and CDR2 FRNRAP. CDR3 length: 13 amino acids. V lost 7 bases and J lost 2, with 10 bases in between. In nucleotides, the CDR3 is TGTGCTAGTGCCCCACTACCCACAGATACGCAGTATTTT. This sequence encodes CASAPLPTDTQYF.

This clonotype was counted between two and nine times. CDR3 coding DNA: TGTGCCCCCTGGACTAGCGGGATTAACAATGAGCAGTTCTTC. Its protein product is CAPWTSGINNEQFF. The chain is built from TRBV30 and TRBJ2-1, with 12 bases lining up with TRBD2. The CDR3 has 14 residues. Germline V gene sequence: CDR1 GTSNPN, CDR2 SVGIG (reference sequence). With V trimmed by 8 bases and J by 5 bases, 7 bases remained unmatched.

There are a few counts of this clonotype. One base away lies a much larger clone, so this may be a sequencing read error. Since no conserved phenylalanine or tryptophan closes the CDR3, a read error is the likely cause. V usage is TRBV9 and J usage is TRBJ1-2; 7 bases fit TRBD1. Germline CDR1 SGDLS, CDR2 YYNGEE. After removal of 4 bases from V and 5 bases from J, the junction contained 5 bases not matched to a gene. The CDR3 length is 13 residues. CDR3 bases: TGTGCCAGCAGCCCGCAGGGGGAATATGGCTACACCTCC. Its translation: CASSPQGEYGYTS.

As concerns this clonotype: This sequence may be a read error, since a much larger clone differs from it by one base. V is TRBV11-2 and J is TRBJ2-7, with 7 bases fitting TRBD2. Germline V CDR1 and CDR2: SGHAT, FQNNGV. Germline trimming cut 2 bases from V and 4 bases from J; bases unmatched to any gene: 8. CDR3 length: 15 amino acids. CDR3 protein: CASSLRRESLYEQYF. The CDR3 DNA reads TGTGCCAGCAGCTTAAGGCGGGAGTCTTTGTACGAGCAGTACTTC.

The V gene is TRBV12-3 or TRBV12-4, the J gene TRBJ2-1, with TRBD1 matching over 10 bases. This CDR3 contains 20 residues. J lost 0 bases, V lost 5 bases, and 16 bases had no gene match. In nucleotides, the CDR3 is TGTGCCAGCAGTACAACCGGGACAGGGGTCATAGGAGCCTCCTACAATGAGCAGTTCTTC. The encoded protein is CASSTTGTGVIGASYNEQFF.

Comment on this clonotype: A read error may be the cause here, since a much bigger clone is one base away. The rearrangement joins TRBV12-3 or TRBV12-4 to TRBJ2-3; D unresolved. The CDR3 is made up of 13 amino acids. The CDR3 sequence is CASSYPLTDAQYF. Written as DNA, the CDR3 is TGTGCCAGCAGCTACCCCCTTACAGATGCGCAGTATTTT.